This is a list of T cell receptor beta chains from one sample in a study of blood T cell repertoires in COVID-19. Sequenced by immunoSEQ multiplex PCR; TCRdb stores in-frame clones only, minus some. The sample yields about 240,000 clones, around 83% seen once. The material sequenced was peripheral blood. Every receptor here comes from a woman aged 60-75 years with active or convalescent COVID-19. CDR3s include the opening cysteine and the closing phenylalanine or tryptophan. The D gene is left open where the match is weak. Clone sizes are given selectively: once, few, many, or a class where the clone is expanded.

>-|TRBJ1-6|-|TRBV30
TGTGCCTGGAGTGGGAGACATTCACCCCTCCACTTT
CAWSGRHSPLHF
>-|TRBJ2-7|-|TRBV6-5
TGTGCCAGCAGTTATTACACAGGGAGCTCCTACGAGCAGTACTTC
CASSYYTGSSYEQYF
>-|TRBJ1-2|-|TRBV6-5
TGTGCCAGCAGTTTCGACAGTTCTAACTATGGCTACACCTTC
CASSFDSSNYGYTF
>-|TRBJ1-4|-|TRBV7-9
TGTGCCAGCAGCTTAGTTCCAGCAACTAATGAAAAACTGTTTTTT
CASSLVPATNEKLFF
>once|TRBJ1-2|TRBD1|TRBV6-6
TGTGCCAGCAGTGCTGGGACAGACTTATATGGTTCTGGCTACACCTTC
CASSAGTDLYGSGYTF
>few|TRBJ2-2|-|TRBV7-6
TGTGCCAGCAGCCGACAGGATTTGATCAACACCGGGGAGCTGTTTTTT
CASSRQDLINTGELFF
>-|TRBJ1-2|TRBD1|TRBV28
TGTGCCAGCAGTTCCCGGACAGGGGGCGCGGGCCTCTATGGCTACACCTTC
CASSSRTGGAGLYGYTF
>-|TRBJ2-7|TRBD2|TRBV5-1
TGCGCCAGCCAACCCGGGACTAGCGGGGGGTCCTCCTACGAGCAGTACTTC
CASQPGTSGGSSYEQYF
>-|TRBJ1-1|-|TRBV12-1
TGTGCCAGCAGCCCTAGGGTTCAACGTGTTACAGGTAGAGGCACTGAAGCTTTCTTT
CASSPRVQRVTGRGTEAFF
>-|TRBJ1-1|-|TRBV5-1
TGCGCCAGCAGCTGGGAGATGAACACTGAAGCTTTCTTT
CASSWEMNTEAFF
>-|TRBJ2-5|TRBD2|TRBV7-2
TGTGCCAGCAGCTATAGCGCTAGCGGGGGCCAAGAGACCCAGTACTTC
CASSYSASGGQETQYF
>-|TRBJ1-2|TRBD1|TRBV5-1
TGCGCCAGCAGCCCGGACAGGGGAGGCTACACCTTC
CASSPDRGGYTF
>-|TRBJ1-1|-|TRBV20-1
TGCAGTGCTAGTAGCCCGCAGGGGAGCACTGAAGCTTTCTTT
CSASSPQGSTEAFF
>many|TRBJ2-7|-|TRBV29-1
TGCAGCGGGATAGGGGAAGAGCAGTACTTC
CSGIGEEQYF
>-|TRBJ2-3|-|TRBV5-1
TGCGCCAGCAGCCTCAGCACAGATACGCAGTATTTT
CASSLSTDTQYF
>-|TRBJ2-7|-|TRBV7-9
TGTGCCAGCAGCTTAGGAGAGTACGAGCAGTACTTC
CASSLGEYEQYF
>-|TRBJ1-5|TRBD1|TRBV5-1
TGCGCCAGCAGCTCCGAGCCGGACAGGGGACAGCCCCAGCATTTT
CASSSEPDRGQPQHF
>-|TRBJ1-2|-|TRBV6-5
TGTGCCAGCAGTTATGACAGACAGTATGGCTACACCTTC
CASSYDRQYGYTF
>few|TRBJ2-7|-|TRBV15
TGTGCCACCAGCAGAGAGGAGGGCGCCTACGAGCAGTACTTC
CATSREEGAYEQYF
>-|TRBJ2-3|TRBD2|TRBV7-2
TGTGCCAGCAGCTTCTCAAGCGGGGGGGCCAAAGATACGCAGTATTTT
CASSFSSGGAKDTQYF
>few|TRBJ1-1|TRBD1|TRBV7-3
TGTGCCAGCAGCTTAGGACAGGGTGAGGGTGAAGCTTTCTTT
CASSLGQGEGEAFF
>-|TRBJ2-6|-|TRBV12-2
TGTGCAAGTCGCTTTTTAACGACAGGCAGATCTGGGGCCAACGTCCTGACTTTC
CASRFLTTGRSGANVLTF
>-|TRBJ2-5|TRBD2|TRBV5-1
TGCGCCAGCAGCTTGGCCAGGTCCATTCTAGCGGGGGTGGTCCAAGAGACCCAGTACTTC
CASSLARSILAGVVQETQYF
>-|TRBJ1-2|TRBD1|TRBV7-8
TGTGCCAGCAGCACGCGGGACAGTCTCTATGGCTACACCTTC
CASSTRDSLYGYTF
>-|TRBJ2-3|-|TRBV9
TGTGCCAGCAGCGTAGAGGGAGGAGGTACGCAGTATTTT
CASSVEGGGTQYF
>-|TRBJ1-1|-|TRBV19
TGTGCCAGTAGTTCCCCCGGACAGCCGAACACTGAAGCTTTCTTT
CASSSPGQPNTEAFF
>-|TRBJ2-7|-|TRBV5-1
TGCGCCACCAAGGGACTGCCGAGCTCCTACGAGCAGTACTTC
CATKGLPSSYEQYF
>-|TRBJ2-3|TRBD2|TRBV2
TGTGCCAGCAGGACTAGCTATACGCAGTATTTT
CASRTSYTQYF
>-|TRBJ1-2|-|TRBV10-3
TGTGCCATCAGTGAGTCAGCGGTATCTAACTATGGCTACACCTTC
CAISESAVSNYGYTF
>-|TRBJ2-3|TRBD2|TRBV7-9
TGTGCCAGCAGCTTAGCTACGGGACTAGCGAGGGATACGCAGTATTTT
CASSLATGLARDTQYF
>-|TRBJ1-4|TRBD1|TRBV19
TGTGCCAGTACCACGGACAGGGGGCCGACTAATGAAAAACTGTTTTTT
CASTTDRGPTNEKLFF
>-|TRBJ1-1|-|TRBV3-1/TRBV3-2
TGTGCCAGCAGCCAACATGGCACCCAGAACACTGAAGCTTTCTTT
CASSQHGTQNTEAFF
>-|TRBJ2-4|TRBD2|TRBV4-1
TGCGCCAGCAGCCCCATGGGGCGGGAGGCTCTAGCCAAAAACATTCAGTACTTC
CASSPMGREALAKNIQYF
>-|TRBJ2-3|TRBD2|TRBV3-1/TRBV3-2
TGTGCCAGCAGCCAACGACGGGGGGTCACAGATACGCAGTATTTT
CASSQRRGVTDTQYF
>-|TRBJ2-1|-|TRBV19
TGTGCCAGTAGTATAACAGCTCCGTCTTTGGATGAGCAGTTCTTC
CASSITAPSLDEQFF
>-|TRBJ2-5|TRBD2|TRBV7-2
TGTGCCAGCAGTCAGCTAGCGGGGGGGAAGTACTTC
CASSQLAGGKYF
>-|TRBJ1-2|-|TRBV5-1
TGCGCCAGCAGCTTAGATTTTGACAGGCCGGGGGGCTACACCTTC
CASSLDFDRPGGYTF
>-|TRBJ2-1|-|TRBV5-5
TGTGCCAGCAGCTCCCTTGGGAACCGGGGGACGCCGTTCCCTGAGCAGTTCTTC
CASSSLGNRGTPFPEQFF
>once|TRBJ2-3|TRBD2|TRBV4-2
TGTGCCAGCAGCCACACTCGGGGGGGCGGGGCAGATACGCAGTATTTT
CASSHTRGGGADTQYF
>-|TRBJ1-1|-|TRBV6-5
TGTGCCAGCAGTTACGGGGGGACTGAAGCTTTCTTT
CASSYGGTEAFF
>-|TRBJ2-1|-|TRBV24-1
TGTGCCACCAGTGCAGGTTTAGGTTGGGAGAATGAGCAGTTCTTC
CATSAGLGWENEQFF
>-|TRBJ1-5|-|TRBV7-6
TGTGCCAGCAGCTTAGTTGTCAGGGGTAGATATCAGCCCCAGCATTTT
CASSLVVRGRYQPQHF
>-|TRBJ1-5|TRBD1|TRBV3-1/TRBV3-2
TGTGCCAGCAGCCTAACAGGGGTCAATCAGCCCCAGCATTTT
CASSLTGVNQPQHF
>few|TRBJ2-7|TRBD1|TRBV19
TGTGCCAGTAGTCATCGACAGGGTGATGGCGAGCAGTACTTC
CASSHRQGDGEQYF
>-|TRBJ2-1|-|TRBV18
TGTGCCAGCTCACAACAGGGCCATGAGCAGTTCTTC
CASSQQGHEQFF
>-|TRBJ1-1|-|TRBV7-9
TGTGCCAGCAGCCCGGCCGGGGCCAGGGGCACTGAAGCTTTCTTT
CASSPAGARGTEAFF
>few|TRBJ1-1|-|TRBV6-5
TGTGCCAGCAGAACGCAGGGAAGGACTGAAGCTTTCTTT
CASRTQGRTEAFF
>-|TRBJ1-4|-|TRBV5-1
TGCGCCAGCAGCTTGGACGCGGGCGGTTATGAAAAACTGTTTTTT
CASSLDAGGYEKLFF
>-|TRBJ2-1|-|TRBV28
TGTGCCAGCAGCCACGGGGTAGTAGACGAGCAGTTCTTC
CASSHGVVDEQFF
>-|TRBJ1-2|TRBD1|TRBV14
TGTGCCAGCAGCCAACCCGGGACAGGGTACGGTGGCTACACCTTC
CASSQPGTGYGGYTF
>-|TRBJ2-7|-|TRBV7-2
TGTGCCAGCTCACCCTCTCCGGGGGGCAAGCAGTACTTC
CASSPSPGGKQYF
>-|TRBJ2-7|-|TRBV28
TGTGCCAGCAGCTCCACAGGGCTCTCCTACGAGCAGTACTTC
CASSSTGLSYEQYF
>-|TRBJ1-5|-|TRBV19
TGTGCCAGTAGTATCAGGCAAAATCAGCCCCAGCATTTT
CASSIRQNQPQHF